The rows below give T cell receptor beta chains drawn from one sample of a study of response to subunit inactivated influenza vaccine. TCRdb re-called the RT-PCR reads with MiXCR, one entry per CDR3 protein. The sample yields 610,000 or so distinct CDR3 sequences, roughly 15% seen once. Source: PBMCs from blood, taken approximately 12 days after vaccination. Receptor source: a man aged 45-65 years who received an inactivated influenza vaccine. CDR3s include the opening cysteine and the closing phenylalanine or tryptophan. The D gene is left open where the match is weak. The listing skips clone size in some rows; elsewhere it reads once, few, many or a size class.

clone size	D gene	V gene	J gene	CDR3 DNA	CDR3 protein
few	TRBD2	TRBV14	TRBJ2-1	TGTGCCAGCAGCGCGCTCGGGACTAGCGCCACCAATGAGCAGTTCTTC	CASSALGTSATNEQFF
NA	TRBD1	TRBV14	TRBJ2-1	TGTGCCAGCAGCCCCTACAGGGGCCTTTACAATGAGCAGTTCTTC	CASSPYRGLYNEQFF
many	NA	TRBV5-1	TRBJ2-2	TGCGCCAGCAGCTTGGGGGCAGGGAGCACCGGGGAGCTGTTTTTT	CASSLGAGSTGELFF
NA	NA	TRBV24-1	TRBJ2-5	TGTGCCACCAGTGATGCGGGGACCAGCCGGTACTTC	CATSDAGTSRYF
NA	NA	TRBV6-2/TRBV6-3	TRBJ1-2	TGTGCCAGCAGGAACAGGGTAAACTATGGCTACACCTTC	CASRNRVNYGYTF
few	NA	TRBV18	TRBJ1-4	TGTGCCAGCTCAGCAGGGCAAAATGAAAAACTGTTTTTT	CASSAGQNEKLFF
many	NA	TRBV18	TRBJ2-7	TGTGCCAGCTCACCACGGAGGGGGGACGCCTACGAGCAGTACTTC	CASSPRRGDAYEQYF
few	NA	TRBV4-1	TRBJ2-5	TGCGCCAGCAGCCAATTTCCCACTGAAGAGACCCAGTACTTC	CASSQFPTEETQYF
NA	NA	TRBV19	TRBJ1-5	TGTGCCAGTAGTATGGCCAATCAGCCCCAGCATTTT	CASSMANQPQHF
NA	TRBD1	TRBV20-1	TRBJ1-1	TGCAGTGCCCCCGGGGACAGGGGTTTTGTGAACACTGAAGCTTTCTTT	CSAPGDRGFVNTEAFF
NA	NA	TRBV27	TRBJ2-3	TGTGCCAGCAGTTTACTTAAGGGCACAGATACGCAGTATTTT	CASSLLKGTDTQYF
NA	NA	TRBV6-5	TRBJ2-5	TGTGCCAGCAGTTACGGGAGTGCCTTGACTGAGACCCAGTACTTC	CASSYGSALTETQYF
few	NA	TRBV12-3/TRBV12-4	TRBJ1-1	TGTGCCAGCAGTCCCCAGGCGGCAGTCGCTGAAGCTTTCTTT	CASSPQAAVAEAFF
NA	NA	TRBV7-2	TRBJ2-3	TGTGCCAGCACCATGCTTACGGCAGGGACAGATACGCAGTATTTT	CASTMLTAGTDTQYF
NA	NA	TRBV14	TRBJ2-7	TGTGCCAGCAGCCGGGCAGGGCTTGCCTACGAGCAGTACTTC	CASSRAGLAYEQYF
NA	TRBD2	TRBV7-2	TRBJ2-2	TGTGCCAGCAGCTCTGGACTAGCGGGAGGGCCGGCCGGGGAGCTGTTTTTT	CASSSGLAGGPAGELFF
many	TRBD1	TRBV12-3/TRBV12-4	TRBJ2-5	TGTGCCAGCAGTTTAGGACAGGGGGCTGGAATGGAGACCCAGTACTTC	CASSLGQGAGMETQYF
NA	NA	TRBV7-2	TRBJ2-5	TGTGCCAGCAGCTTGATGGGGGTCCTAAAGACCCAGTACTTC	CASSLMGVLKTQYF
NA	TRBD2	TRBV5-1	TRBJ2-2	TGCGCCAGCAGCGCCGGGACTAGCGCCACCGGGGAGCTGTTTTTT	CASSAGTSATGELFF
NA	NA	TRBV4-1	TRBJ2-7	TGCGCCAGCAGCCGCGACGGGATTGGTAGTTACGAGCAGTACTTC	CASSRDGIGSYEQYF
few	NA	TRBV7-8	TRBJ2-7	TGTGCCAGCAGCTTAGCGACCGGGACAACCTACGAGCAGTACTTC	CASSLATGTTYEQYF
many	NA	TRBV20-1	TRBJ2-3	TGCAGTGCTAGAGACGGCGGGGGCACAGATACGCAGTATTTT	CSARDGGGTDTQYF
few	TRBD1	TRBV29-1	TRBJ1-1	TGCAGCGTGACAGGGATAAACACTGAAGCTTTCTTT	CSVTGINTEAFF
NA	NA	TRBV20-1	TRBJ1-5	TGCAGTGCTAGAGGGACGGGGCATCAGCCCCAGCATTTT	CSARGTGHQPQHF
few	NA	TRBV18	TRBJ2-1	TGTGCCAGCTCGGTCAGATCAGGGGTACAGTTCTTC	CASSVRSGVQFF
NA	NA	TRBV7-6	TRBJ1-6	TGTGCCAGCAGCCGAGGGCGGGAAGGGGGTTCACCCCTCCACTTT	CASSRGREGGSPLHF
NA	TRBD2	TRBV11-2	TRBJ2-4	TGTGCCAGCAGTTTACAGGCGGGGGGCGCAGTGGCCAAAAACATTCAGTACTTC	CASSLQAGGAVAKNIQYF
NA	TRBD2	TRBV5-1	TRBJ2-1	TGCGCCAGCAGCGATCTGAGCGGGAGGGCCTACAATGAGCAGTTCTTC	CASSDLSGRAYNEQFF
few	TRBD2	TRBV7-2	TRBJ2-2	TGTGCCAGCAGCTTAGTTTTAGGCGGGAGCAGGGAGCTGTTTTTT	CASSLVLGGSRELFF
few	NA	TRBV27	TRBJ2-2	TGTGCCAGCAGCCCTCGGATACAGACGATGCACACCGGGGAGCTGTTTTTT	CASSPRIQTMHTGELFF
NA	NA	TRBV20-1	TRBJ1-2	TGCAGTGCTAGAGACTGGACACGGAGCACACATTTCGACTATGGCTACACCTTC	CSARDWTRSTHFDYGYTF
NA	TRBD2	TRBV6-5	TRBJ2-5	TGTGCCAGCAGTTCCCAGACTAGCGGGGGACCACCCGAGACCCAGTACTTC	CASSSQTSGGPPETQYF
many	NA	TRBV7-9	TRBJ2-1	TGTGCCAGCAGCTTAGAGGGTTCCTACAATGAGCAGTTCTTC	CASSLEGSYNEQFF
NA	TRBD1	TRBV5-1	TRBJ1-1	TGCGCCAGCAGCACGGGACAGATGAACACTGAAGCTTTCTTT	CASSTGQMNTEAFF
few	TRBD1	TRBV20-1	TRBJ1-5	TGCAGTGCTAGAGATCGTCGGCAGGGGGCTACGATCAATCAGCCCCAGCATTTT	CSARDRRQGATINQPQHF
NA	NA	TRBV5-5	TRBJ2-4	TGTGCCAGCAGCCAAGAGACGCAGGCCAAAAACATTCAGTACTTC	CASSQETQAKNIQYF
NA	NA	TRBV12-3/TRBV12-4	TRBJ1-2	TGTGCCAGCAGCCTCCAGGCTACGGCTGGCTACACCTTC	CASSLQATAGYTF
many	TRBD2	TRBV20-1	TRBJ2-3	TGCAGTGCTAATCCCGGCCCCGGGACTAGCGGTCTCACAGATACGCAGTATTTT	CSANPGPGTSGLTDTQYF
NA	TRBD2	TRBV7-7	TRBJ2-1	TGTGCCAGCAGCGCCGGACTAGCGGGAGTGGCTGAGCAGTTCTTC	CASSAGLAGVAEQFF
once	TRBD1	TRBV23-1	TRBJ2-3	TGCGCCAGCAGGGGGAACAGGGGGACAGATACGCAGTATTTT	CASRGNRGTDTQYF
NA	TRBD2	TRBV18	TRBJ2-3	TGTGCCAGCTCACCAGCGATTACTAGCGGGAGTATCGATACGCAGTATTTT	CASSPAITSGSIDTQYF
NA	TRBD2	TRBV29-1	TRBJ2-1	TGCAGCGTTGAAGATCCCGGACTAGCGGGGGTTGAGGGGTTCTTC	CSVEDPGLAGVEGFF
NA	TRBD1	TRBV6-1	TRBJ1-2	TGTGCCAGCGGGGACAGGGGCTATGGCTACACCTTC	CASGDRGYGYTF
NA	TRBD2	TRBV29-1	TRBJ2-1	TGCAGCGTTAAATTAGCGGGAGCTTCCTACAATGAGCAGTTCTTC	CSVKLAGASYNEQFF
NA	NA	TRBV5-1	TRBJ2-7	TGCGCCAGCAGCTTGCAGGGTATCAACGAGCAGTACTTC	CASSLQGINEQYF
NA	TRBD2	TRBV10-2	TRBJ2-5	TGCGCCAGCAGTGACCCCCGCGGGGGGGTCAAGGAGACCCAGTACTTC	CASSDPRGGVKETQYF
few	TRBD1	TRBV5-5	TRBJ1-2	TGTGCCAGCAGCTCCGACAGGGGAACGACTTCTAACTATGGCTACACCTTC	CASSSDRGTTSNYGYTF
NA	TRBD2	TRBV5-1	TRBJ2-3	TGCGCCAGCGCGGGGGGGAGCACAGATACGCAGTATTTT	CASAGGSTDTQYF
few	NA	TRBV5-1	TRBJ1-4	TGCGCCAGCAGCTTCTCAGGAGGTGTCGGGGAAAAACTGTTTTTT	CASSFSGGVGEKLFF
NA	TRBD1	TRBV20-1	TRBJ2-7	TGCAGTGCTACCCCGGACAGGGTGTACGAGCAGTACTTC	CSATPDRVYEQYF
NA	TRBD2	TRBV3-1	TRBJ2-1	TGTGCCAGCAGCCAAGATACTAGCGTTCATGAGCAGTTCTTC	CASSQDTSVHEQFF
NA	NA	TRBV3-1	TRBJ1-1	TGTGCCAGCAGCTCACGGGGGCCCACTGAAGCTTTCTTT	CASSSRGPTEAFF
many	TRBD2	TRBV28	TRBJ2-7	TGTGCCAGCGTCGAAGCGGGGGGGAGGTCCTACGAGCAGTACTTC	CASVEAGGRSYEQYF
few	NA	TRBV4-3	TRBJ2-7	TGCGCCAGCAGCCAAGATCTCCTATTGGGGGAGCAGTACTTC	CASSQDLLLGEQYF
NA	NA	TRBV7-6	TRBJ1-1	TGTGCCAGCAGCCCCTACAGCGGCACTGAAGCTTTCTTT	CASSPYSGTEAFF
NA	NA	TRBV5-1	TRBJ2-7	TGCGCCAGCAGCTTGGGCCTAGGACACGACTACGAGCAGTACTTC	CASSLGLGHDYEQYF
NA	NA	TRBV7-9	TRBJ1-2	TGTGCCAGCAGCTTAGTAACGCGAGGGTCGCCTGGCTACACCTTC	CASSLVTRGSPGYTF
NA	NA	TRBV3-1	TRBJ1-5	TGTGCCAGCAGCCAAGATACGCGGGTCAATCAGCCCCAGCATTTT	CASSQDTRVNQPQHF
NA	TRBD1	TRBV5-5	TRBJ2-5	TGTGCCAGCAGCTTGAGAGGTGGACAGGGAAAAGAGACCCAGTACTTC	CASSLRGGQGKETQYF
NA	TRBD1	TRBV6-1	TRBJ2-5	TGTGCCAGCAGTGGAAACAGGGGGCGCGGGGAGACCCAGTACTTC	CASSGNRGRGETQYF